Presented here are 20 T cell receptor beta chains from one specimen sequenced in a study of T cell repertoires in cytomegalovirus infection. The antigens of these receptors remain unknown. TCRdb recomputed calls from the reads with MiXCR, one row per CDR3 protein. The data show roughly 990,000 distinct CDR3 sequences, approximately 31% seen once. Material: cultured CD8+ T cells from PBMCs, obtained from culture after CMV antigen stimulation. The receptor set was obtained from a human donor in good health (CMV status not recorded). Some clones in this sample may be carry-over from other donors' samples.

The V call is TRBV12-3 or TRBV12-4, the J call TRBJ2-1, with TRBD2 matching over 9 bases. Unmatched junction bases numbered 6, after V lost 3 bases and J lost 3 bases. The CDR3 extends over 16 amino acids. CDR3 sequence: CASSFPSGDFYNEQFF. The CDR3, as DNA: TGTGCCAGCAGTTTCCCTAGCGGGGATTTCTACAATGAGCAGTTCTTC.

This clonotype was counted a few times. The J gene is TRBJ2-5, the V gene TRBV6-5; D is ambiguous. The CDR3 sequence is 15 residues long. CDR1 is MNHEY, CDR2 SVGAGI, per germline. The ends were cut back, 2 bases at V and 4 bases at J, with 14 bases in the middle. As DNA, the CDR3 is TGTGCCAGCAGTTACGGTTACTTTGCCCGAGAGACCCAGTACTTC. Translating it yields CASSYGYFARETQYF.

In this sample, this clonotype turned up a few times. The chain has TRBV20-1 and TRBJ1-2; 7 bases fit TRBD1. V shed 5 bases, J shed 3 bases, and the junction held 3 bases outside the gene matches. The CDR3 is made up of 12 amino acids. Germline assignment: CDR1 DFQATT and CDR2 SNEGSKA (reference sequence). The DNA for the CDR3 is TGCAGTGCTTCCGGGACAGACTATGGCTACACCTTC. Translation gives CSASGTDYGYTF.

The chain carries TRBV5-1 and TRBJ2-2; D may be TRBD1 (5 bases). Germline CDR1 is SGHRS and CDR2 is YFSETQ. V was trimmed by 0 bases and J by 0 bases, leaving 18 bases between them. The CDR3 has 19 amino acids. The CDR3 is CASSLGQSRFPANTGELFF. In nucleotides, the CDR3 is TGCGCCAGCAGCTTGGGACAGTCTAGATTCCCAGCGAACACCGGGGAGCTGTTTTTT.

Of note for this clonotype: A read error is possible here, since a much larger clone lies one base away. The CDR3 nucleotides read TGTGCCAGCAGTTTTCGGGAGTTTGGGGCCACCGTCCTGACTTTC. The encoded protein is CASSFREFGATVLTF. The chain employs TRBV12-3 or TRBV12-4 and TRBJ2-6, with D possibly matching TRBD2 (6 bases). This CDR3 has 15 amino acids.

The chain recombines TRBV7-9 with TRBJ1-4, with 9 positions matching TRBD1. The CDR3 has 18 amino acids. V shed 3 bases, J shed 4 bases, and the junction held 12 bases outside the gene matches. CDR1 is SEHNR and CDR2 is FQNEAQ in the germline V gene (reference sequence). This CDR3 is CASSLFTGTGSINEKLFF. In DNA form, the CDR3 reads TGTGCCAGCAGCTTGTTCACCGGGACAGGGTCCATTAATGAAAAACTGTTTTTT.

Turning to this clonotype: The junction differs from germline at one of its ends, possibly a read error. The chain is built from TRBV7-9 and TRBJ1-1; 8 bases map to TRBD1. This CDR3 has 13 amino acids. The germline gives CDR1 SEHNR, CDR2 FQNEAQ (reference sequence). The CDR3 is CAISIPRGPEAFF. In DNA form, the CDR3 reads TGTGCCATCAGCATCCCCAGGGGGCCTGAAGCTTTCTTT.

The genes are TRBV28 and TRBJ2-7; D is perhaps TRBD2 (7 bases). Trimming shortened V by 3 bases and J by 2 bases, and 11 bases separated the two germline ends. CDR1 is MDHEN and CDR2 is SYDVKM in the germline V gene. This CDR3 contains 14 residues. CDR3 residues: CASSFRGGTYEQYV. DNA for the CDR3: TGTGCCAGCAGTTTCAGGGGAGGGACCTACGAGCAGTACGTC.

The chain joins TRBV4-1 to TRBJ2-5, with TRBD2 matching over 11 bases. The V segment lost 1 base and the J segment 0 bases; nucleotides outside the gene matches: 1. Germline V gene sequence: CDR1 MGHRA, CDR2 YSYEKL. The CDR3 consists of 16 residues. CDR3 sequence reads: CASSQASGGYQETQYF. Here the CDR3 DNA reads TGCGCCAGCAGCCAAGCTAGCGGGGGGTACCAAGAGACCCAGTACTTC.

This clonotype has just a few counts. The chain links TRBV15 to TRBJ1-5; the D gene is possibly TRBD1 (5 bases). Trimming removed 0 bases from V and 8 bases from J, with 11 bases in between. Germline-derived CDR1 and CDR2 are LNHNV and YYDKDF (reference sequence). The CDR3 totals 14 residues. The CDR3 loop is CATSRDLGAEPQHF. In DNA, the CDR3 is TGTGCCACCAGCAGAGATTTAGGGGCCGAGCCCCAGCATTTT.

This clonotype was observed a handful of times. This sequence joins TRBV6-2 or TRBV6-3 and TRBJ1-2, with D uncertain. This CDR3 is built from 12 residues. The germline V and J ends were trimmed by 2 bases and 6 bases, with 7 bases remaining between them. Germline V lookup: CDR1 MNHEY, CDR2 SVGEGT. The CDR3 DNA sequence: TGTGCCAGCAGTTACGGCCTGGATGGCTACACCTTC. It codes for CASSYGLDGYTF.

This clonotype appeared a few times. The rearrangement links TRBV7-9 to TRBJ1-5, with D tentatively TRBD1 (5 bases). V shed 5 bases and J shed 2 bases, with 10 bases lying between them. Germline lookup yields CDR1 SEHNR and CDR2 FQNEAQ (reference sequence). The CDR3 length is 14 residues. This CDR3 is CASSRDSGNQPQHF. Here the CDR3 DNA reads TGTGCCAGCAGCCGTGACAGTGGCAATCAGCCCCAGCATTTT.

This clonotype was found many times. V usage is TRBV7-2 and J usage is TRBJ1-5; tentatively, D is TRBD1 (6 bases). Germline CDR1 is SGHTA and CDR2 is FQGNSA. The CDR3 sequence is 15 residues long. The germline V and J ends were trimmed by 5 bases and 4 bases, with 15 bases remaining between them. In nucleotides, the CDR3 is TGTGCCAGCAGCCCGCTGAGGGGGAGGAATCAGCCCCAGCATTTT. Residues: CASSPLRGRNQPQHF.

This clonotype appeared once. The chain couples TRBV20-1 to TRBJ2-1, with 9 bases identical to TRBD2. Germline V gene sequence: CDR1 DFQATT, CDR2 SNEGSKA (reference sequence). The CDR3 runs 17 residues. J was trimmed by 0 bases and V by 2 bases; bases with no gene match: 8. The CDR3 reads CSARRIAGANSYNEQFF. CDR3 in DNA: TGCAGTGCTAGACGCATAGCGGGGGCGAACTCCTACAATGAGCAGTTCTTC.

This clonotype was observed a few times. The chain recombines TRBV6-1 with TRBJ2-7; 8 bases agree with TRBD2. The CDR3 has 15 amino acids. The germline gives CDR1 MNHNS, CDR2 SASEGT. V lost 0 bases and J lost 2; bases outside the gene matches: 3. The DNA of the CDR3 is TGTGCCAGCAGTGAAGCTCGGGGGGGGACCTACGAGCAGTACTTC. This codes for CASSEARGGTYEQYF.

The chain is built from TRBV6-4 and TRBJ1-2; D possibly corresponds to TRBD1 (6 bases). The CDR3 runs 14 residues. Germline CDR1 is MRHNA and CDR2 is SNTAGT. V dropped 0 bases and J dropped 1 base, with 6 bases sitting between them. The CDR3 region is CASSDSGGNYGYTF. The CDR3 coding sequence is TGTGCCAGCAGTGACTCAGGGGGTAACTATGGCTACACCTTC.

This clonotype was found a few times. The V and J genes are TRBV19 and TRBJ2-1; 7 positions agree with TRBD1. This CDR3 is built from 15 residues. V gave up 3 bases and J gave up 7 bases; unmatched junction bases: 9. CDR1 LNHDA and CDR2 SQIVND come from the germline V gene (reference sequence). CDR3 nucleotide sequence: TGTGCCAGTAGTATTATTAGGGACAGAACTAATGAGCAGTTCTTC. Its translation is CASSIIRDRTNEQFF.

The chain joins TRBV6-5 to TRBJ2-2, with D maybe TRBD1 (6 bases). The germline V gene has CDR1 MNHEY and CDR2 SVGAGI. The CDR3 is 14 amino acids. Trimming stripped 7 bases from V and 3 bases from J, with 12 bases between. The CDR3 reads CASTRDTYTGELFF. CDR3 nucleotide sequence: TGTGCCAGCACTCGGGACACTTACACCGGGGAGCTGTTTTTT.

This clonotype was counted only a few times. The CDR3 here is CAGGWGAGYTF. In DNA, the CDR3 is TGTGCCGGGGGTTGGGGCGCCGGCTACACCTTC. The rearrangement joins TRBV7-3 to TRBJ1-2, with D possibly TRBD1 on 5 matching bases. The germline CDR1 and CDR2 sequences are SGHTA and FQGTGA. The V end was cut by 11 bases, the J end by 8 bases, with 15 bases between. This CDR3 contains 11 residues. The variable domain in full, with the rest retrieved from reference TRBV7-3 and TRBJ1-2, is GAGVSQTPSNKVTEKGKYVELRCDPISGHTALYWYRQSLGQGPEFLIYFQGTGAADDSGLPNDRFFAVRPEGSVSTLKIQRTERGDSAVYLCAGGWGAGYTFGSGTRLTVV.

This clonotype was counted at least ten times. The V and J genes are TRBV7-2 and TRBJ2-2; the match to TRBD1 covers 8 bases. Trimming at V came to 2 bases and at J to 3 bases, leaving 11 bases not matched to a gene. Germline CDR1 SGHTA, CDR2 FQGNSA. CDR3 length equals 18 residues. The CDR3 region has the DNA TGTGCCAGCAGCTTACCATTTCGTGGACAGGGTGACACCGGGGAGCTGTTTTTT. Translating gives CASSLPFRGQGDTGELFF.